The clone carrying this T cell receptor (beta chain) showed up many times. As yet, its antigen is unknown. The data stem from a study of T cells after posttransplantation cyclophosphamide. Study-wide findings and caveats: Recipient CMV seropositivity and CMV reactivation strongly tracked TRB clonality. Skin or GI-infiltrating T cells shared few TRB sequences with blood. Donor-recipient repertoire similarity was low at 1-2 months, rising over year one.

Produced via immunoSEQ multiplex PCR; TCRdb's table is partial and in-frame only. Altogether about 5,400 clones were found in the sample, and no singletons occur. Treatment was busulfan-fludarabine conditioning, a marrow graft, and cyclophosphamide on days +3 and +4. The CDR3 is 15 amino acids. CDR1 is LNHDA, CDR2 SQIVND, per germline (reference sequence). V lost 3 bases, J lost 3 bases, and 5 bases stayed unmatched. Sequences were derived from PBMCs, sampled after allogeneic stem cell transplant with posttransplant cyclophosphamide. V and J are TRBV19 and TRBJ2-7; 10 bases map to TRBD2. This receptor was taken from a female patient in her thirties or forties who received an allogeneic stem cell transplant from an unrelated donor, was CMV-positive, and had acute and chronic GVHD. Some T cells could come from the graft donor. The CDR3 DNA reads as TGTGCCAGTAGTATTATGCTAGCGGGAGTCTACGAGCAGTACTTC. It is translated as CASSIMLAGVYEQYF.